The 8 T cell receptor beta chains below all came from one sample that was sequenced in a study of T cells after yellow fever vaccination. A single record per CDR3 protein comes from TCRdb applying MiXCR to the 5' RACE reads. The sample has 150,000 to 200,000 distinct CDR3 sequences, 9.5% to 11% seen once; the top ten hold roughly a third. This specimen consisted of CD8+ T cells sorted from PBMCs, obtained 15 days after the yellow fever booster vaccination. The source of these receptors is a man younger than 30 who received the YFV17D yellow fever vaccine.

CDR3 sequence (DNA): TGTGCCAGCAGTCGTTCTAGCGGTTACAATGAGCAGTTCTTC. Translated: CASSRSSGYNEQFF. This chain connects TRBV28 to TRBJ2-1, with TRBD2 identical over 7 bases. V shed 5 bases and J 4 bases; nucleotides not matched to a gene: 5. The germline V gene has CDR1 MDHEN and CDR2 SYDVKM. There are 14 residues in the CDR3. Based on the CDR3 plus reference TRBV28 and TRBJ2-1, the full variable domain is DVKVTQSSRYLVKRTGEKVFLECVQDMDHENMFWYRQDPGLGLRLIYFSYDVKMKEKGDIPEGYSVSREKKERFSLILESASTNQTSMYLCASSRSSGYNEQFFGPGTRLTVL.

The sample holds a few counts of this clonotype. J is TRBJ2-5 and V is TRBV9; 11 bases line up with TRBD2. The CDR3 loop spans 15 amino acids. CDR1 is SGDLS and CDR2 is YYNGEE in the germline V gene. V shed 3 bases, J shed 4 bases, and the junction held 5 bases outside the gene matches. The CDR3 is CASSDSGGASETQYF. Here the CDR3 DNA reads TGTGCCAGCAGCGATAGCGGGGGGGCATCAGAGACCCAGTACTTC. Looking up the rest from reference TRBV9 and TRBJ2-5 gives the full variable domain: DSGVTQTPKHLITATGQRVTLRCSPRSGDLSVYWYQQSLDQGLQFLIQYYNGEERAKGNILERFSAQQFPDLHSELNLSSLELGDSALYFCASSDSGGASETQYFGPGTRLLVL.

There are many counts of this clonotype. The CDR3: CASSAPWGSTDTQYF. CDR3 nucleotide sequence: TGTGCCAGCAGCGCCCCCTGGGGGAGCACAGATACGCAGTATTTT. This chain joins TRBV9 and TRBJ2-3; D may correspond to TRBD1 or TRBD2 (5 bases each). The CDR3 runs to 15 residues. V was trimmed by 3 bases and J by 0 bases, leaving 11 bases between them. From germline, CDR1 is SGDLS and CDR2 YYNGEE.

This clonotype was counted ten times or more. The CDR3 DNA reads as TGTGCCAGCAGCCAAGACGCGGTTCCTACAACTAAGCAGTTCTTC. Translated: CASSQDAVPTTKQFF. The J gene is TRBJ2-1, the V gene TRBV3-1, with D hard to call. Germline V lookup: CDR1 LGHDT, CDR2 YNNKEL (reference sequence). The V gene lost 0 bases and the J gene lost 11 bases, with 17 bases spanning the gap. The CDR3 is made up of 15 amino acids.

This clonotype has more than one count but fewer than ten. The genes are TRBV11-3 and TRBJ2-3; TRBD2 matches 13 bases. The J segment lost 2 bases and the V segment lost 5 bases, leaving 4 bases of the junction unmatched. The CDR3 runs 16 residues. Germline-derived CDR1 and CDR2 are SGHNT and YENEEA. CDR3 amino acids: CASSTTSGGPTDTQYF. As DNA, the CDR3 is TGTGCCAGCAGCACGACTAGCGGGGGGCCCACAGATACGCAGTATTTT.

This clonotype was picked up a small number of times. CDR3 amino acids: CASIRGLAPGELFF. In DNA form, the CDR3 reads TGTGCCAGCATTAGGGGTCTAGCGCCCGGGGAGCTGTTTTTT. This chain joins TRBV7-9 and TRBJ2-2; perhaps TRBD2 as D (6 bases). The CDR3 totals 14 residues. Trimming cost V 7 bases and J 6 bases, with 15 bases left between them. Germline V gene lookup returns CDR1 SEHNR and CDR2 FQNEAQ (reference sequence).

V usage is TRBV7-2 and J usage is TRBJ2-5; 13 bases align to TRBD2. The CDR3 sequence is 17 residues long. After removal of 5 bases from V and 5 bases from J, the junction contained 11 bases not matched to a gene. Germline V gene lookup returns CDR1 SGHTA and CDR2 FQGNSA. The CDR3 DNA follows: TGTGCCAGCAGCCATACTAGCGGGGGGGCTGTCGGCGAGACCCAGTACTTC. It is translated as CASSHTSGGAVGETQYF.

This clonotype occurred a few times. The chain recombines TRBV10-1 with TRBJ2-4; no firm D call. This CDR3 spans 15 amino acids. Trimming took 5 bases from V and 7 from J, leaving 18 bases between them. Germline V gives CDR1 WNHNN, CDR2 SYGVQD (reference sequence). The CDR3 loop is CASSTGRSQDNIQYF. The CDR3, as DNA: TGCGCCAGCAGTACCGGCCGGAGCCAGGACAACATTCAGTACTTC.